This T cell receptor beta chain came from a study of T cells in Graves' hyperthyroidism and ophthalmopathy (dated by TCRdb to between 2018 and 2021). For context, the study as a whole: Peripheral blood samples were taken at the time of initial diagnosis, prior to any treatment. A discovery cohort of around 100 patients, approximately 45 with Graves' ophthalmopathy and 57 with stable Graves' hyperthyroidism, was used to find distinguishing TCR V-J signatures. The study also compared thyroid tissue and blood T-cell repertoires from roughly six Graves' hyperthyroidism patients. According to the paper, TCR Vbeta CDR3 sequencing was carried out on some 140 peripheral blood samples, which came from fewer than 50 ophthalmopathy, around 75 hyperthyroidism and roughly 17 progressor patients. Prospective prediction of ophthalmopathy was tested in an independent validation cohort consisting of 18 hyperthyroidism patients and some 17 patients who later progressed to ophthalmopathy. For training and testing, the roughly 100 patients in the discovery cohort were randomly divided in a 7:3 ratio. Following sampling, methimazole starting at 30 mg daily was given to hyperthyroidism patients, and high-dose intravenous methylprednisolone was given to ophthalmopathy patients.

A patient counted as having stable Graves' hyperthyroidism if no progression to ophthalmopathy occurred over 18 months of follow-up. Hyperthyroidism patients were newly diagnosed, with disease duration under 2 months, and aged 18 to 65 years. The study excluded patients with uncontrolled infections, other autoimmune diseases, pregnancy or lactation. Diagnoses were established on the basis of clinical symptoms, serum thyroxine and TRAb, thyroid ultrasound, and orbital computed tomography. Ficoll-Paque density gradient centrifugation was used to isolate PBMCs from 9.5 to 10 ml of fresh peripheral blood. Total RNA was extracted using Trizol reagent, and RNA quality was assessed on an Agilent 2100 Bioanalyzer. Study-level results and caveats: Most expanded thyroid clonotypes (frequency above 0.001) were also found in blood, which suggests that blood repertoires may mirror thyroid immune responses. During validation, the model predicted progression to ophthalmopathy a median of about 5.9 months ahead of onset, with approximately 70% sensitivity and 72.22% specificity. Sample size was not statistically predetermined, and investigators were not blinded to group allocation. A model built on a 13 V-J signature distinguished ophthalmopathy from stable hyperthyroidism, reaching roughly 88% sensitivity and 81% to 83% specificity in cross-validation and 80%/75% in testing.

The cysteine opens and the phenylalanine closes a CDR3 of 17 amino acids. Solely the CDR3 DNA is kept, with 51 bases framed from the first base. V has 2 bases trimmed and J has 4 bases trimmed; junction bases matching no gene number 11. CDR1 and CDR2 are drawn from the germline V gene (reference sequence): SEHNR, FQNEAQ. TCR beta CDR3 regions were amplified from RNA transcripts. The TCR CDR3 was subjected to a first round of RT-PCR using the HTBI primer set and the Qiagen OneStep RT-PCR kit. Libraries were constructed in a second round of multiplex PCR, after which size selection and purification were performed. The libraries were sequenced on an Illumina HiSeq2000 using paired-end 100 bp reads. The source study handled its data this way. SOAPnuke was used to process the raw data, with reads discarded if the reads contained adapters or uncalled bases, had a mean Phred below 15, or lacked an exact constant-primer or identifier match. COPE v1.2.5 was used to merge high-quality paired reads, and clonotypes were defined as unique nucleotide sequences. MiTCR v1.1 was used to align the clonotypes against IMGT TRBV, TRBD and TRBJ reference segments. The analysis was restricted to V-J combinations with a frequency above 0.0001, which together covered just over 99% of the repertoires. A TCS score was defined as the ratio of F50 (clonal expansion) to E x V (chaos), with BLOSUM62-based TCRdist applied between CDR3 peptides within each V-J. Welch's t-statistics and random forest reduced just over 500 V-J features to fewer than 15, which were used in a naive Bayes classifier (R e1071). TCRdb reanalyzed the raw reads on its own, using fastp at Q25 for trimming and MiXCR for clone calling, and kept in-frame beta chains. Every distinct CDR3 protein forms one entry, paired with its most common genes and DNA. Here the V and J calls rest on TCRdb's processing, not on the authors' analysis. This sample lists about 480,000 distinct CDR3 sequences; 13% to 15% were detected once. The ten largest make up around a sixth of the sample.

Comment on this clonotype: The antigen it binds to is not known. Within one base of it there is no much larger clone, and no base qualities were kept.

Recombination connected TRBV7-9 to TRBJ2-1; 7 middle bases align to TRBD2. The sequenced sample was blood. The source is a woman under 30 with Graves' hyperthyroidism. The DNA sequence reads TGTGCCAGCAGCTTAACCTATCTAGCGGACCCTTACAATGAGCAGTTCTTC. It encodes CASSLTYLADPYNEQFF. With the rest looked up from the reference TRBV7-9 and TRBJ2-1 genes rather than sequenced, the full variable domain is DTGVSQNPRHKITKRGQNVTFRCDPISEHNRLYWYRQTLGQGPEFLTYFQNEAQLEKSRLLSDRFSAERPKGSFSTLEIQRTEQGDSAMYLCASSLTYLADPYNEQFFGPGTRLTVL.